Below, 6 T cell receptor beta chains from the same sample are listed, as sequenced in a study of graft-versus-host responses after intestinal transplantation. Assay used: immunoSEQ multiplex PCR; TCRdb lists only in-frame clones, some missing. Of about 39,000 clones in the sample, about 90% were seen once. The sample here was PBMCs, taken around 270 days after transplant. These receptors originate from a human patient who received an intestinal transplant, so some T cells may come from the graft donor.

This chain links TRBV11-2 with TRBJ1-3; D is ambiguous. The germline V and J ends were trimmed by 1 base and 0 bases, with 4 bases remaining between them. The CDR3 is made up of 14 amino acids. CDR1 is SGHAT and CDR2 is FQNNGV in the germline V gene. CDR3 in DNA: TGTGCCAGCAGCTTAGCACGCTCTGGAAACACCATATATTTT. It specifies CASSLARSGNTIYF.

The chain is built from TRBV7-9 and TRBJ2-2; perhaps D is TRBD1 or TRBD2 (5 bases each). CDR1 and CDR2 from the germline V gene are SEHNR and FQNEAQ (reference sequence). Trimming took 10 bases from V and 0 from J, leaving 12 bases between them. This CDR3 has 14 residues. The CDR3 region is CANIRGANTGELFF. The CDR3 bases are TGTGCCAACATAAGAGGGGCGAACACCGGGGAGCTGTTTTTT.

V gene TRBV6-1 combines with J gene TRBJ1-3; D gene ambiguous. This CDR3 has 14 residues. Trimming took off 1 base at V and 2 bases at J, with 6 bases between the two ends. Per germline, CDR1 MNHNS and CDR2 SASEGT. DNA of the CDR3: TGTGCCAGCAGTGAAGGGGGAACTGGAAACACCATATATTTT. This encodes CASSEGGTGNTIYF.

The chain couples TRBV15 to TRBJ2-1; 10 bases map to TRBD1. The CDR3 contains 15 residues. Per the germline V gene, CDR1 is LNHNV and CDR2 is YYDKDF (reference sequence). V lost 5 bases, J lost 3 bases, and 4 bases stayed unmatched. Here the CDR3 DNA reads TGTGCCACCAGCGCCGGGACAGGGGACTACAATGAGCAGTTCTTC. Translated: CATSAGTGDYNEQFF.

The CDR3: CASSGGWYSGANVLTF. CDR3 sequence (DNA): TGTGCCAGCAGTGGGGGTTGGTACTCTGGGGCCAACGTCCTGACTTTC. The chain joins TRBV2 to TRBJ2-6; D gene unclear. The CDR3 is 16 amino acids. Germline V gene data show CDR1 as SNHLY and CDR2 as FYNNEI. Trimming took 4 bases from V and 0 from J, leaving 10 bases between them.

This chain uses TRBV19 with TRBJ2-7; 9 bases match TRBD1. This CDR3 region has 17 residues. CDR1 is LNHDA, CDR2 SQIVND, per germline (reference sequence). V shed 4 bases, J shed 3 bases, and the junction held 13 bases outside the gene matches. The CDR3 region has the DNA TGTGCCAGTAGTACCGAAAGGACAGGGGCGGCACTCTACGAGCAGTACTTC. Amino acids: CASSTERTGAALYEQYF.